This entry lists 14 T cell receptor beta chains sequenced from one sample in a study of OX40 agonist ivuxolimab in advanced cancers. Using immunoSEQ multiplex PCR, the repertoire was profiled, and TCRdb retains in-frame clones only, with some absent. The table lists some 58,000 clones, 91% of them singletons. This specimen was CD4+ or CD8+ T cells sorted from blood, taken in a trial of the OX40 agonist ivuxolimab. The receptors shown here come from an adult with an advanced solid tumor such as melanoma, head and neck, liver or kidney cancer.

The CDR3 loop reads CASSTPEEVAEAFF. The DNA for the CDR3 is TGTGCCAGCAGCACCCCCGAGGAGGTCGCTGAAGCTTTCTTT. This chain connects TRBV21-1 to TRBJ1-1. TRBV21-1 is listed as a pseudogene. This CDR3 comprises 14 residues.

The J gene is TRBJ2-1, the V gene TRBV29-1; D possibly matches TRBD1 or TRBD2 (6 bases each). CDR3 length: 14 amino acids. V lost 1 base and J 8 bases, leaving 15 bases between the germline ends. Per germline, CDR1 SQVTM and CDR2 ANQGSEA. DNA for the CDR3: TGCAGCGTTGAAGCCGGTACAGGGAGGTATGAGCAGTTCTTC. Translating gives CSVEAGTGRYEQFF.

The CDR3 nucleotides are TGCGCCAGCAGTCCGCCCTCGGGCAGCGGCGGCTACACCTTC. Residues: CASSPPSGSGGYTF. The genes are TRBV10-2 and TRBJ1-2; D is uncertain. Trimming cost V 5 bases and J 8 bases, with 18 bases left between them. The CDR3 contains 14 residues. Germline V gene lookup returns CDR1 WSHSY and CDR2 SAAADI.

The V and J genes are TRBV14 and TRBJ1-5; 7 positions match TRBD1. Looked up from germline, CDR1 is SGHDN and CDR2 is FVKESK. There are 14 residues in the CDR3. The ends lost 4 bases at V and 3 bases at J; junction bases unmatched: 3. CDR3 coding DNA: TGTGCCAGCAGCCGGACAGGAGACAATCAGCCCCAGCATTTT. Protein sequence: CASSRTGDNQPQHF.

This clone was picked up one time. The CDR3 coding sequence is TGTGCCAGCAGTGATCAGGGTGGCCAGCCCCAGCATTTT. Translated: CASSDQGGQPQHF. The chain has TRBV2 and TRBJ1-5; TRBD1 might be the D (5 bases). Germline CDR1 and CDR2: SNHLY and FYNNEI. The CDR3 has 13 residues. Between the trimmed V and J ends, which lost 3 bases and 7 bases, there was a span of 10 bases.

This clone appeared a single time. The chain joins TRBV9 to TRBJ2-1; TRBD1 agrees at 7 bases. The CDR3 runs 15 residues. Looked up from germline, CDR1 is SGDLS and CDR2 is YYNGEE. V lost 3 bases and J lost 4; bases outside the gene matches: 7. The CDR3 sequence: CASSALGQQYNEQFF. DNA of the CDR3: TGTGCCAGCAGCGCCCTGGGACAGCAATACAATGAGCAGTTCTTC.

The chain links TRBV9 to TRBJ2-7; 7 bases line up with TRBD1. The ends lost 2 bases at V and 7 bases at J; junction bases unmatched: 6. The germline CDR1 and CDR2 sequences are SGDLS and YYNGEE. The CDR3 consists of 13 residues. CDR3 amino acids: CASSVYSGGEQYF. The CDR3 DNA is TGTGCCAGCAGCGTTTATTCAGGGGGTGAGCAGTACTTC.

This chain joins TRBV27 and TRBJ2-7; perhaps TRBD1 as D (6 bases). The V end was cut by 4 bases, the J end by 2 bases, with 12 bases between. CDR1 is MNHEY and CDR2 is SMNVEV in the germline V gene (reference sequence). CDR3 length: 14 residues. CDR3 sequence reads: CASSSPDRAYEQYF. In DNA form, the CDR3 reads TGTGCCAGCAGTTCCCCGGACAGAGCCTACGAGCAGTACTTC.

V usage is TRBV6-1 and J usage is TRBJ2-7; no firm D call. With 5 bases removed from V and 11 bases from J, the gap between germline ends came to 13 bases. Germline values: CDR1 MNHNS, CDR2 SASEGT. The CDR3 length is 11 residues. The CDR3 coding sequence is TGTGCCAGCAGTTCCGGTCCTGTGGAGTACTTC. This sequence encodes CASSSGPVEYF.

The V gene is TRBV27, the J gene TRBJ2-7; 13 positions match TRBD2. Germline CDR1 and CDR2: MNHEY and SMNVEV (reference sequence). Trimming removed 5 bases from V and 5 bases from J; junction bases left unmatched: 18. This CDR3 contains 19 residues. CDR3 DNA: TGTGCCAGCAGTAAAAACAGGGTTGGTACTAGCGGGAGGGCGAACGAGCAGTACTTC. Its protein is CASSKNRVGTSGRANEQYF.

V usage is TRBV9 and J usage is TRBJ2-1; D is undetermined. The V end was cut by 4 bases, the J end by 3 bases, with 14 bases between. The CDR3 has 15 residues. Germline V CDR1 and CDR2: SGDLS, YYNGEE. The CDR3 spells CASSPLRAGYNEQFF. The CDR3 DNA reads as TGTGCCAGCAGCCCCCTACGGGCCGGCTACAATGAGCAGTTCTTC.

This clone was seen a single time. The chain links TRBV5-4 to TRBJ2-2, with D uncertain. Per the germline V gene, CDR1 is SGHNT and CDR2 is YYREEE (reference sequence). This CDR3 is built from 17 residues. Trimming cost V 0 bases and J 2 bases, with 14 bases left between them. The CDR3 DNA is TGTGCCAGCAGCTTGGGGTTCGGTAGCTTTAACACCGGGGAGCTGTTTTTT. It specifies CASSLGFGSFNTGELFF.

Here the CDR3 DNA reads TGTGCCTGGGATGACGGGGTCCTCCCCTACGAGCAGTACTTC. Its translation is CAWDDGVLPYEQYF. This chain uses TRBV30 with TRBJ2-7; D possibly corresponds to TRBD2 (5 bases). CDR1 is GTSNPN and CDR2 is SVGIG in the germline V gene (reference sequence). V was clipped by 5 bases and J by 2 bases, with 16 bases between them. The CDR3 has 14 amino acids.

The V gene is TRBV15, the J gene TRBJ1-4; no definite D call. Trimming pared 4 bases from V and 8 bases from J, leaving 8 bases between. Germline CDR1 is LNHNV and CDR2 is YYDKDF (reference sequence). The CDR3 has 12 residues. CDR3 DNA: TGTGCCACCAGCATCAGCAGCGAAAAACTGTTTTTT. It codes for CATSISSEKLFF.